The 24 T cell receptor beta chains below come from one sample, sequenced in a study of OX40 agonist ivuxolimab in advanced cancers. Data came from immunoSEQ multiplex PCR; TCRdb stores just in-frame clones and leaves some out. The table includes 50,000 to 75,000 clones, around 87% detected once. The material sequenced was CD4+ or CD8+ T cells sorted from blood, taken in a trial of the OX40 agonist ivuxolimab. These receptors all stem from an adult with an advanced solid tumor such as melanoma, head and neck, liver or kidney cancer.

The J gene is TRBJ2-1, the V gene TRBV10-3; D is possibly TRBD1 (6 bases). Germline V CDR1 and CDR2: ENHRY, SYGVKD. Trimming removed 0 bases at V and 5 bases at J, with 20 bases between. This CDR3 is 18 amino acids long. The CDR3 is CAISESQLLGARHNEQFF. CDR3 sequence (DNA): TGTGCCATCAGTGAGTCTCAACTCTTGGGGGCACGGCACAATGAGCAGTTCTTC.

This chain connects TRBV5-1 to TRBJ1-6; no firm D call. This CDR3 spans 15 amino acids. Germline V gene data show CDR1 as SGHRS and CDR2 as YFSETQ. V shed 4 bases and J shed 6 bases, with 14 bases lying between them. CDR3 in amino acids: CASSQNRAVNSPLHF. CDR3 nucleotides: TGCGCCAGCAGCCAGAACCGGGCCGTTAATTCACCCCTCCACTTT.

This clone appeared a few times. V is TRBV18 and J is TRBJ2-7, with TRBD2 identical over 9 bases. CDR1 and CDR2 (germline): KGHSH, LQKENI. V lost 5 bases to trimming and J lost 5 bases; unmatched junction nucleotides: 4. This CDR3 is 13 amino acids long. The CDR3 reads CASSVGTSHEQYF. In nucleotides, the CDR3 is TGTGCCAGCTCAGTAGGGACTAGCCACGAGCAGTACTTC. The full variable domain, with the rest looked up from reference TRBV18 and TRBJ2-7, is NAGVMQNPRHLVRRRGQEARLRCSPMKGHSHVYWYRQLPEEGLKFMVYLQKENIIDESGMPKERFSAEFPKEGPSILRIQQVVRGDSAAYFCASSVGTSHEQYFGPGTRLTVT.

The chain employs TRBV7-3 and TRBJ1-1, with 7 bases aligning to TRBD1. Germline V gene sequence: CDR1 SGHTA, CDR2 FQGTGA. The CDR3 sequence is 13 residues long. Trimming cost V 5 bases and J 6 bases; bases outside gene matches: 6. This CDR3 reads CASSLDRDAEAFF. As DNA, the CDR3 is TGTGCCAGCAGCCTAGACAGGGACGCTGAAGCTTTCTTT.

The V gene is TRBV7-2, the J gene TRBJ1-1; D gene unclear. V lost 1 base and J 1 base, leaving 10 bases between the germline ends. CDR3 length: 15 amino acids. The germline V gene has CDR1 SGHTA and CDR2 FQGNSA. CDR3 in DNA: TGTGCCAGCAGCTTAGAGGTTCGACGGAACACTGAAGCTTTCTTT. It yields the protein CASSLEVRRNTEAFF.

The rearrangement joins TRBV6-1 to TRBJ1-6, with 7 nucleotides matching TRBD1. The CDR3 runs to 14 residues. J was trimmed by 13 bases and V by 3 bases; bases with no gene match: 9. Germline lookup yields CDR1 MNHNS and CDR2 SASEGT. Written as DNA, the CDR3 is TGTGCCAGCAGTGAGCCGGGACAGTCTTCCCCCCTCCACTTT. Translation gives CASSEPGQSSPLHF.

The rearrangement uses TRBV5-6 and TRBJ2-1; 9 bases fit TRBD1. Looked up from germline, CDR1 is SGHDT and CDR2 is YYEEEE. The CDR3 consists of 17 residues. The junction had 8 bases not matched to a gene; V was cut back by 3 bases and J by 1 base. The CDR3 coding sequence is TGTGCCAGCAGCTCCAACACACAGGGGGCATCCTACAATGAGCAGTTCTTC. Its protein is CASSSNTQGASYNEQFF.

The rearrangement joins TRBV11-2 to TRBJ1-1; no clear D gene. This CDR3 contains 12 residues. The ends were cut back, 3 bases at V and 5 bases at J, with 7 bases in the middle. Per the germline V gene, CDR1 is SGHAT and CDR2 is FQNNGV. The CDR3 bases are TGTGCCAGCAGCTTCTTGGGGACTGAAGCTTTCTTT. Protein product: CASSFLGTEAFF.

The chain is built from TRBV5-5 and TRBJ2-1, with 13 bases lining up with TRBD2. The germline V gene encodes CDR1 SGHKS and CDR2 YYEKEE (reference sequence). J lost 4 bases, V lost 5 bases, and 15 bases had no gene match. This CDR3 is built from 19 residues. The chain's CDR3 is CASSSTGTSGALGYNEQFF. CDR3 bases: TGTGCCAGCAGTTCAACCGGGACTAGCGGGGCCCTTGGGTACAATGAGCAGTTCTTC.

This clone has just one count. The V gene is TRBV7-9, the J gene TRBJ2-2, with TRBD1 matching 9 bases. The trim removed 5 bases at V and 3 bases at J, leaving 7 bases unmatched. The CDR3 is 16 residues long. Germline V CDR1 and CDR2: SEHNR, FQNEAQ (reference sequence). Here the CDR3 reads CASSQGQGPYTGELFF. As DNA, the CDR3 is TGTGCCAGCAGCCAAGGACAGGGGCCTTACACCGGGGAGCTGTTTTTT.

The chain combines TRBV28 with TRBJ1-1; D remains unclear. Germline CDR1 is MDHEN and CDR2 is SYDVKM. V lost 6 bases and J 5 bases, leaving 16 bases between the germline ends. The CDR3 is 14 residues long. The CDR3 sequence is CASRTLGRWTEAFF. The CDR3 DNA reads TGTGCCAGCAGAACTCTAGGAAGGTGGACTGAAGCTTTCTTT. The full variable domain, with the rest looked up from reference TRBV28 and TRBJ1-1, is DVKVTQSSRYLVKRTGEKVFLECVQDMDHENMFWYRQDPGLGLRLIYFSYDVKMKEKGDIPEGYSVSREKKERFSLILESASTNQTSMYLCASRTLGRWTEAFFGQGTRLTVV.

The chain couples TRBV29-1 to TRBJ2-1; D possibly corresponds to TRBD2 (6 bases). Trimming cost V 2 bases and J 2 bases, with 13 bases left between them. Germline-derived CDR1 and CDR2 are SQVTM and ANQGSEA. The CDR3 has 15 residues. CDR3 residues: CSVEPELAPYNEQFF. The CDR3 DNA reads as TGCAGCGTTGAACCCGAACTAGCCCCCTACAATGAGCAGTTCTTC.

The chain joins TRBV4-2 to TRBJ2-3, with D perhaps matching TRBD1 or TRBD2 (6 bases each). V shed 3 bases and J shed 4 bases, with 23 bases lying between them. CDR3 length: 18 amino acids. The germline V gene encodes CDR1 LGHNA and CDR2 YNFKEQ. The DNA for the CDR3 is TGTGCCAGCAGCCATGGGGGGCCTGCCGGGGTGCGTTCAGATACGCAGTATTTT. This encodes CASSHGGPAGVRSDTQYF.

The rearrangement uses TRBV6-5 and TRBJ1-1; unclear D gene. Germline-derived CDR1 and CDR2 are MNHEY and SVGAGI. This CDR3 has 13 residues. The V and J ends lost 4 bases and 0 bases respectively, with 6 bases between them. CDR3 bases: TGTGCCAGCAGTTCAGGCATGAACACTGAAGCTTTCTTT. Translated, it gives CASSSGMNTEAFF.

The J gene is TRBJ2-1, the V gene TRBV18; 8 bases map to TRBD2. Trimming removed 3 bases from V and 6 bases from J; junction bases left unmatched: 4. The CDR3 is 14 residues long. Germline V gene lookup returns CDR1 KGHSH and CDR2 LQKENI. CDR3 protein: CASSPAGLGNEQFF. CDR3 DNA sequence: TGTGCCAGCTCACCCGCGGGACTAGGCAATGAGCAGTTCTTC.

The chain carries TRBV5-1 and TRBJ2-2, with D uncertain. Germline V CDR1 and CDR2: SGHRS, YFSETQ. Deletions cut 7 bases from V and 4 bases from J, with 11 bases between. The CDR3 is made up of 13 amino acids. CDR3 in DNA: TGCGCCAGCCGCCCAGGCCTCACCGGGGAGCTGTTTTTT. This sequence encodes CASRPGLTGELFF.

The chain is built from TRBV7-9 and TRBJ1-1; D is uncertain. V was trimmed by 1 base and J by 0 bases, leaving 9 bases between them. CDR3 size: 15 residues. In germline, CDR1 is SEHNR, CDR2 FQNEAQ (reference sequence). The CDR3: CASSLGRGLNTEAFF. The CDR3, as DNA: TGTGCCAGCAGCTTAGGGCGAGGGCTGAACACTGAAGCTTTCTTT.

The CDR3 DNA follows: TGTGCCAGCAGCTGGGGGACTAGCTCCTACGAGCAGTACTTC. Encoded protein: CASSWGTSSYEQYF. This chain joins TRBV7-2 and TRBJ2-7; 8 bases match TRBD2. The germline CDR1 and CDR2 sequences are SGHTA and FQGNSA. This CDR3 comprises 14 residues. J lost 0 bases, V lost 4 bases, and 2 bases had no gene match.

This rearrangement joins TRBV5-1 to TRBJ1-2; 9 nucleotides align to TRBD1. The V gene end was trimmed by 7 bases and the J gene end by 8 bases; junction bases not matched to a gene: 6. CDR3 size: 12 residues. Germline-derived CDR1 and CDR2 are SGHRS and YFSETQ. CDR3 DNA: TGCGCCAGCGGAACAGGGGGCGTAGGCTACACCTTC. It codes for CASGTGGVGYTF.

In DNA form, the CDR3 reads TGCGCCAGCAGCGCCTCATTGAACACCGGGGAGCTGTTTTTT. Residues: CASSASLNTGELFF. The chain couples TRBV5-1 to TRBJ2-2; D not resolved. This CDR3 is 14 amino acids long. CDR1 is SGHRS and CDR2 is YFSETQ in the germline V gene. Deletions cut 4 bases from V and 1 base from J, with 8 bases between.

The gene calls are TRBV6-1 and TRBJ2-5, with TRBD2 identical over 10 bases. The junction had 5 bases not matched to a gene; V was cut back by 3 bases and J by 4 bases. CDR1 is MNHNS, CDR2 SASEGT, per germline. The CDR3 contains 15 residues. For the CDR3, the DNA is TGTGCCAGCAGTGACATAGCGGGGGGCGTAGAGACCCAGTACTTC. Translated, it gives CASSDIAGGVETQYF.

This chain connects TRBV7-9 to TRBJ2-7; no reliable D call. This CDR3 contains 12 residues. Germline values: CDR1 SEHNR, CDR2 FQNEAQ (reference sequence). The V gene lost 5 bases and the J gene lost 7 bases, with 12 bases spanning the gap. The CDR3 protein is CASSLTVGEQYF. The CDR3 DNA follows: TGTGCCAGCAGCCTGACTGTTGGGGAGCAGTACTTC. The variable domain in full, completed from reference TRBV7-9 and TRBJ2-7, reads DTGVSQNPRHKITKRGQNVTFRCDPISEHNRLYWYRQTLGQGPEFLTYFQNEAQLEKSRLLSDRFSAERPKGSFSTLEIQRTEQGDSAMYLCASSLTVGEQYFGPGTRLTVT.

A remark on this clone: The junction does not match germline at one end; this may be a read error. The CDR3 DNA is TGTGCTAGCAGCTCCGGAACCGGGACAGGGAGTGAAAAACTGTTTTTT. It is translated as CASSSGTGTGSEKLFF. The J gene is TRBJ1-4, the V gene TRBV7-7, with 9 positions matching TRBD1. Per germline, CDR1 SSHAT and CDR2 FNYEAQ (reference sequence). The CDR3 length is 16 residues.

V and J are TRBV5-4 and TRBJ1-2; no reliable D call. From germline, CDR1 is SGHNT and CDR2 YYREEE (reference sequence). V was shortened by 3 bases and J by 10 bases, with 19 bases between the two germline ends. CDR3 length: 14 amino acids. CDR3 region: CASSSAGPVVVYTF. In DNA, the CDR3 is TGTGCCAGCAGCTCGGCCGGACCGGTGGTCGTCTACACCTTC.